The present TCR beta chain was sequenced within a study of CDR3 diversity in severe acne. Trimming shortened V by 4 bases and J by 3 bases, and 10 bases separated the two germline ends. CDR3 size: 14 residues. The germline CDR1 and CDR2 sequences are SGDLS and YYNGEE. TCRdb itself ran the PCR reads through MiXCR, one entry per CDR3 protein. Here the sample spans around 91,000 distinct CDR3 sequences, 51% being singletons. V gene TRBV9 combines with J gene TRBJ1-4, with D possibly matching TRBD1 (5 bases). The specimen sequenced was blood. The TCR sequence derives from a male donor in good health, without acne. The CDR3 DNA reads TGTGCCAGCAGCTGGGACGTAGCTAATGAAAAACTGTTTTTT. This encodes CASSWDVANEKLFF.